The 30 T cell receptor beta chains reported below all come from one sample, sequenced in a study of T cells in narcolepsy. The assay was immunoSEQ multiplex PCR, and TCRdb's table has in-frame clones only and misses some. This sample has tens of thousands of clones; roughly 90% occur once, and the top ten carry approximately 1.2%. What was sequenced was CD45RA- memory CD4+ T cells from PBMCs. These TCRs come from a human donor with narcolepsy.

The chain links TRBV5-1 to TRBJ2-1, with 8 bases lining up with TRBD1. The J segment lost 4 bases and the V segment lost 0 bases, leaving 3 bases of the junction unmatched. The CDR3 runs 15 residues. Looked up from germline, CDR1 is SGHRS and CDR2 is YFSETQ. The CDR3 protein is CASSLGQGAYNEQFF. The CDR3 nucleotides are TGCGCCAGCAGCTTGGGGCAGGGGGCATACAATGAGCAGTTCTTC.

In nucleotides, the CDR3 is TGTGCCTGGGGACAGGGTCTCCACGAGCAGTACTTC. Translating gives CAWGQGLHEQYF. V usage is TRBV30 and J usage is TRBJ2-7; TRBD1 matches at 8 bases. Trimming at V came to 5 bases and at J to 5 bases, leaving 5 bases not matched to a gene. CDR3 length: 12 residues. Germline V gene sequence: CDR1 GTSNPN, CDR2 SVGIG (reference sequence).

The chain has TRBV19 and TRBJ1-1; tentatively, D is TRBD1 (6 bases). CDR1 LNHDA and CDR2 SQIVND come from the germline V gene (reference sequence). The CDR3 runs to 14 residues. V lost 4 bases, J lost 5 bases, and 14 bases lay in between. The CDR3 DNA is TGTGCCAGTAGTACAGGGGAATTTAGGACTGAAGCTTTCTTT. This encodes CASSTGEFRTEAFF.

This chain uses TRBV29-1 with TRBJ2-5, with 13 bases matching TRBD2. The CDR3 has 13 amino acids. CDR1 and CDR2 from the germline V gene are SQVTM and ANQGSEA. V shed 7 bases, J shed 5 bases, and the junction held 4 bases outside the gene matches. As DNA, the CDR3 is TGCAGCGGGGCGACTAGCGGGGGGGAGACCCAGTACTTC. As protein: CSGATSGGETQYF.

The genes are TRBV10-3 and TRBJ2-1, with TRBD2 as a possible D gene (6 bases). The germline CDR1 and CDR2 sequences are ENHRY and SYGVKD. V was cut by 4 bases and J by 5 bases, with 15 bases left in between. CDR3 length: 15 amino acids. The CDR3 nucleotides read TGTGCCATCAGTGGCTCGGCGGGGTCACACAATGAGCAGTTCTTC. This gives the protein CAISGSAGSHNEQFF.

This chain joins TRBV18 and TRBJ1-2; a possible D gene is TRBD1 (5 bases). CDR1 is KGHSH and CDR2 is LQKENI in the germline V gene. The CDR3 extends over 16 amino acids. Trimming removed 2 bases from V and 0 bases from J, with 13 bases in between. The CDR3 protein is CASSPLSGTANYGYTF. CDR3 bases: TGTGCCAGCTCACCATTATCCGGGACGGCTAACTATGGCTACACCTTC. Full variable domain (remainder filled in from reference TRBV18 and TRBJ1-2): NAGVMQNPRHLVRRRGQEARLRCSPMKGHSHVYWYRQLPEEGLKFMVYLQKENIIDESGMPKERFSAEFPKEGPSILRIQQVVRGDSAAYFCASSPLSGTANYGYTFGSGTRLTVV.

As to this clone: This CDR3 is also generated by other DNA sequences in the sample. This chain joins TRBV7-2 and TRBJ1-2, with a possible D match to TRBD1 (5 bases). The length of the CDR3 is 13 residues. The V gene lost 3 bases and the J gene lost 7 bases, with 12 bases spanning the gap. In germline, CDR1 is SGHTA, CDR2 FQGNSA. The CDR3 is CASSLEGGGGYTF. CDR3 in DNA: TGTGCCAGCAGCTTGGAGGGCGGGGGTGGCTACACCTTC.

This chain connects TRBV19 to TRBJ2-7; 7 bases agree with TRBD1. Germline trimming cut 0 bases from V and 2 bases from J; bases unmatched to any gene: 4. This CDR3 spans 15 amino acids. Germline CDR1 LNHDA, CDR2 SQIVND (reference sequence). The CDR3 DNA reads as TGTGCCAGTAGTATAGATGTTACAGGGGCCTACGAGCAGTACTTC. This translates into CASSIDVTGAYEQYF.

The genes are TRBV4-1 and TRBJ1-5, with a weak D call TRBD1 (6 bases). V was shortened by 4 bases and J by 4 bases, with 14 bases between the two germline ends. CDR1 MGHRA and CDR2 YSYEKL come from the germline V gene. The CDR3 is 15 amino acids. The CDR3 nucleotides are TGCGCCAGCAGCCTAGACGACAGGCCAAATCAGCCCCAGCATTTT. The encoded protein is CASSLDDRPNQPQHF.

The CDR3 sequence: CASSLWGGTNEKLFF. CDR3 nucleotides: TGTGCCAGCAGCTTATGGGGAGGCACTAATGAAAAACTGTTTTTT. The rearrangement joins TRBV11-2 to TRBJ1-4, with D hard to call. Germline lookup yields CDR1 SGHAT and CDR2 FQNNGV. V was cut by 2 bases and J by 2 bases, with 9 bases left in between. The length of the CDR3 is 15 residues.

The chain employs TRBV27 and TRBJ2-7; perhaps TRBD1 as D (6 bases). The CDR3 loop spans 13 amino acids. V lost 6 bases and J 4 bases, leaving 13 bases between the germline ends. The germline V gene encodes CDR1 MNHEY and CDR2 SMNVEV (reference sequence). CDR3 in DNA: TGTGCCAGCAGCGGGGCCAGGGGTTACGAGCAGTACTTC. This codes for CASSGARGYEQYF.

The chain couples TRBV6-5 to TRBJ2-1; 9 bases are a match to TRBD2. CDR3 length equals 16 residues. Germline V gene sequence: CDR1 MNHEY, CDR2 SVGAGI. V shed 4 bases and J 4 bases; nucleotides not matched to a gene: 8. The CDR3 bases are TGTGCCAGCAGTTTGTCGGCTAGCGGGGATTACAATGAGCAGTTCTTC. Translated: CASSLSASGDYNEQFF.

This rearrangement joins TRBV30 to TRBJ2-5; the D gene is possibly TRBD2 (6 bases). V lost 2 bases, J lost 2 bases, and 18 bases lay in between. Germline V lookup: CDR1 GTSNPN, CDR2 SVGIG (reference sequence). The CDR3 extends over 16 amino acids. The CDR3 bases are TGTGCCTGGAGTTGGAGGAGGGGAATTGGGCAAGAGACCCAGTACTTC. Protein sequence: CAWSWRRGIGQETQYF.

The V gene is TRBV2, the J gene TRBJ2-7; TRBD1 agrees at 7 bases. The germline V gene has CDR1 SNHLY and CDR2 FYNNEI. The CDR3 runs to 13 residues. V was pared by 4 bases and J by 4 bases, with 4 bases of the junction left unmatched. This CDR3 is CASSVGQDYEQYF. The CDR3, as DNA: TGTGCCAGCAGTGTCGGACAGGATTACGAGCAGTACTTC.

DNA of the CDR3: TGTGCCAGCAGCCAAGTGGCGGGGTACGAGCAGTACTTC. Amino acid sequence: CASSQVAGYEQYF. The rearrangement joins TRBV14 to TRBJ2-7; D possibly corresponds to TRBD2 (6 bases). This CDR3 has 13 amino acids. Germline V lookup: CDR1 SGHDN, CDR2 FVKESK. The germline V and J ends were trimmed by 1 base and 4 bases, with 8 bases remaining between them.

The chain links TRBV19 to TRBJ1-2, with 8 bases matching TRBD1. CDR1 and CDR2 from the germline V gene are LNHDA and SQIVND (reference sequence). The CDR3 sequence is 15 residues long. V was clipped by 5 bases and J by 4 bases; unmatched bases: 9. Written as DNA, the CDR3 is TGTGCCAGTAGTGCCCGGGACAGGAGGTTCTATGGCTACACCTTC. This codes for CASSARDRRFYGYTF.

CDR3 region: CASSQGQGSDTEAFF. The CDR3 DNA reads TGTGCCAGCAGCCAAGGACAGGGTTCGGACACTGAAGCTTTCTTT. V and J are TRBV4-2 and TRBJ1-1; TRBD1 agrees at 7 bases. The V and J ends lost 1 base and 3 bases, in that order; junction bases with no gene match: 5. Germline values: CDR1 LGHNA, CDR2 YNFKEQ. The CDR3 runs 15 residues.

The V gene is TRBV19, the J gene TRBJ2-1; TRBD1 or TRBD2 may be the D gene (5 bases each). Germline V gene lookup returns CDR1 LNHDA and CDR2 SQIVND (reference sequence). The CDR3 has 14 amino acids. V shed 8 bases and J shed 0 bases, with 11 bases lying between them. CDR3 sequence (DNA): TGTGCCAGTGGGGACGGTAGCTCCTACAATGAGCAGTTCTTC. Translation: CASGDGSSYNEQFF.

The rearrangement joins TRBV5-4 to TRBJ2-7, with 8 bases aligning to TRBD1. The CDR3 sequence is 13 residues long. Trimming removed 3 bases from V and 6 bases from J; junction bases left unmatched: 5. CDR1 SGHNT and CDR2 YYREEE come from the germline V gene (reference sequence). The CDR3 DNA follows: TGTGCCAGCAGCTCGTCACAGGGGGGCGAGCAGTACTTC. Translated, it gives CASSSSQGGEQYF.

The J gene is TRBJ2-3, the V gene TRBV9; D is ambiguous. CDR1 is SGDLS, CDR2 YYNGEE, per germline. V lost 0 bases to trimming and J lost 10 bases, with 12 bases between them. This CDR3 has 13 residues. CDR3 sequence (DNA): TGTGCCAGCAGCGTAGGACCGGAATTTTCGCAGTATTTT. Protein sequence: CASSVGPEFSQYF.

V usage is TRBV5-1 and J usage is TRBJ2-1; TRBD2 agrees at 9 bases. The CDR3 has 16 residues. The V segment lost 0 bases and the J segment 14 bases; nucleotides outside the gene matches: 15. CDR1 SGHRS and CDR2 YFSETQ come from the germline V gene. The CDR3 region is CASSLAGTSPKTEEFF. The CDR3 nucleotides are TGCGCCAGCAGCTTGGCCGGGACTAGCCCAAAGACGGAAGAGTTCTTC. The complete variable domain, with remaining parts taken from reference TRBV5-1 and TRBJ2-1, reads KAGVTQTPRYLIKTRGQQVTLSCSPISGHRSVSWYQQTPGQGLQFLFEYFSETQRNKGNFPGRFSGRQFSNSRSEMNVSTLELGDSALYLCASSLAGTSPKTEEFFGPGTRLTVL.

J is TRBJ2-7 and V is TRBV27; D ambiguous. Between the trimmed V and J ends, which lost 0 bases and 7 bases, there was a span of 13 bases. Germline values: CDR1 MNHEY, CDR2 SMNVEV (reference sequence). The CDR3 extends over 14 amino acids. The CDR3 sequence: CASSLSGGPREQYF. DNA for the CDR3: TGTGCCAGCAGTTTATCGGGTGGCCCTCGGGAGCAGTACTTC.

The chain combines TRBV10-3 with TRBJ2-4, with TRBD2 identical over 8 bases. Germline values: CDR1 ENHRY, CDR2 SYGVKD. The CDR3 loop spans 14 amino acids. V lost 3 bases and J lost 3; bases outside the gene matches: 1. Written as DNA, the CDR3 is TGTGCCATCAGTGACACTAGCGGCAAAAACATTCAGTACTTC. As protein: CAISDTSGKNIQYF.

V usage is TRBV15 and J usage is TRBJ2-7, with 8 bases that match TRBD2. V lost 5 bases and J lost 1; bases outside the gene matches: 7. The CDR3 contains 15 residues. Per the germline V gene, CDR1 is LNHNV and CDR2 is YYDKDF (reference sequence). CDR3 sequence reads: CATSGQLAGSYEQYF. The DNA of the CDR3 is TGTGCCACCAGCGGACAATTAGCGGGATCCTACGAGCAGTACTTC.

The rearrangement links TRBV7-2 to TRBJ2-4; D call uncertain. Per germline, CDR1 SGHTA and CDR2 FQGNSA. The CDR3 covers 17 residues. V was trimmed by 5 bases and J by 0 bases, leaving 17 bases between them. CDR3 nucleotide sequence: TGTGCCAGCAGCCCTTCACTTGGTTTAGGAGCCAAAAACATTCAGTACTTC. Translated: CASSPSLGLGAKNIQYF.

The genes are TRBV18 and TRBJ1-6, with 7 bases fitting TRBD1. Germline trimming cut 5 bases from V and 5 bases from J; bases unmatched to any gene: 18. Germline lookup yields CDR1 KGHSH and CDR2 LQKENI. The CDR3 consists of 19 residues. The CDR3 bases are TGTGCCAGCTCAAACCTGGGACAGTTGCGCCTCGACGATAATTCACCCCTCCACTTT. Residues: CASSNLGQLRLDDNSPLHF.

The V and J genes are TRBV18 and TRBJ2-3, with D possibly TRBD1 on 5 matching bases. Germline loops: CDR1 KGHSH, CDR2 LQKENI. Between the trimmed V and J ends, which lost 3 bases and 2 bases, there was a span of 12 bases. This CDR3 has 15 amino acids. The CDR3 nucleotides read TGTGCCAGCTCACCCCGACAGAGCTTCACAGATACGCAGTATTTT. Encoded protein: CASSPRQSFTDTQYF. Together with reference TRBV18 and TRBJ2-3, the CDR3 gives the full variable domain: NAGVMQNPRHLVRRRGQEARLRCSPMKGHSHVYWYRQLPEEGLKFMVYLQKENIIDESGMPKERFSAEFPKEGPSILRIQQVVRGDSAAYFCASSPRQSFTDTQYFGPGTRLTVL.

CDR3 loop: CASSVAGGLGQPQHF. The CDR3 DNA reads as TGTGCCAGCAGCGTAGCGGGGGGGCTGGGTCAGCCCCAGCATTTT. The chain uses TRBV9 and TRBJ1-5; possibly TRBD1 for D (6 bases). The CDR3 has 15 residues. The germline gives CDR1 SGDLS, CDR2 YYNGEE. Trimming took 0 bases from V and 6 from J, leaving 13 bases between them.

This chain connects TRBV29-1 to TRBJ2-1; D is perhaps TRBD1 (5 bases). Per the germline V gene, CDR1 is SQVTM and CDR2 is ANQGSEA. This CDR3 comprises 13 residues. The germline V and J ends were trimmed by 8 bases and 9 bases, with 20 bases remaining between them. The CDR3 coding sequence is TGCAGCACCCTGGCCGGGCAGGGCAGTGAGCAGTTCTTC. It codes for CSTLAGQGSEQFF.

The chain employs TRBV5-5 and TRBJ2-1; D is tentatively TRBD1 or TRBD2 (5 bases each). Germline CDR1 and CDR2: SGHKS and YYEKEE (reference sequence). This CDR3 comprises 15 residues. V lost 4 bases and J lost 0, with 11 bases in between. The CDR3 nucleotides are TGTGCCAGCAGCCCCGGGGCCAGCTCCTACAATGAGCAGTTCTTC. Its protein product is CASSPGASSYNEQFF.